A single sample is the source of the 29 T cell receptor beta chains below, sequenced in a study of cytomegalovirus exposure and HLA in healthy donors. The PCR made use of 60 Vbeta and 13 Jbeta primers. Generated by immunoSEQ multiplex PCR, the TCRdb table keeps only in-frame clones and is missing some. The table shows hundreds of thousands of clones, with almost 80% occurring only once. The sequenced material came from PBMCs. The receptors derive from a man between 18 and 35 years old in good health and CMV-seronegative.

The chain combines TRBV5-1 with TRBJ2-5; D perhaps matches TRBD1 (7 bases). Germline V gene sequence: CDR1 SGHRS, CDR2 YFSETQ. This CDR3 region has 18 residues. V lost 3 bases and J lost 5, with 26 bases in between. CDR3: CASSWAMKRGQGGETQYF. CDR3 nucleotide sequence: TGCGCCAGCAGCTGGGCGATGAAAAGGGGGCAGGGGGGCGAGACCCAGTACTTC.

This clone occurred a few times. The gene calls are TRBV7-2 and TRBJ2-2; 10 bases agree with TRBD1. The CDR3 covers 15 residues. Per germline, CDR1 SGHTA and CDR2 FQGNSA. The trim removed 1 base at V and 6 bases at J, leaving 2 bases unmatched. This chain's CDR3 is CASSLGTGGSGELFF. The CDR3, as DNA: TGTGCCAGCAGCTTAGGGACAGGGGGGTCCGGGGAGCTGTTTTTT.

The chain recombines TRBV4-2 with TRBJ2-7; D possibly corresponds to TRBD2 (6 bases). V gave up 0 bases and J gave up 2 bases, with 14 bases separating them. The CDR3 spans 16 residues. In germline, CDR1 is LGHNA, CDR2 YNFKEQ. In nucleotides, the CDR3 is TGTGCCAGCAGCCAAGATAGCGGAGGGACCACCTACGAGCAGTACTTC. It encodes CASSQDSGGTTYEQYF.

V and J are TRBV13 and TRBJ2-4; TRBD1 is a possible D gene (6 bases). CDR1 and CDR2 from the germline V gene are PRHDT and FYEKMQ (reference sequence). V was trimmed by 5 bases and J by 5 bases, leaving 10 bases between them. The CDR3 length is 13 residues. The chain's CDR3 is CASSPTGQNIQYF. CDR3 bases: TGTGCCAGCAGCCCAACAGGGCAAAACATTCAGTACTTC.

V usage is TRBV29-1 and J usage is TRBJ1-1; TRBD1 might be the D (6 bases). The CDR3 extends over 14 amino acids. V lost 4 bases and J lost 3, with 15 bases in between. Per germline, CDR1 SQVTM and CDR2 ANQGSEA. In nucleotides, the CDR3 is TGCAGCGTTGGAAAACAGGGTTTGTACACTGAAGCTTTCTTT. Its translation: CSVGKQGLYTEAFF. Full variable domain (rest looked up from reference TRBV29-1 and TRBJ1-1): SAVISQKPSRDICQRGTSLTIQCQVDSQVTMMFWYRQQPGQSLTLIATANQGSEATYESGFVIDKFPISRPNLTFSTLTVSNMSPEDSSIYLCSVGKQGLYTEAFFGQGTRLTVV.

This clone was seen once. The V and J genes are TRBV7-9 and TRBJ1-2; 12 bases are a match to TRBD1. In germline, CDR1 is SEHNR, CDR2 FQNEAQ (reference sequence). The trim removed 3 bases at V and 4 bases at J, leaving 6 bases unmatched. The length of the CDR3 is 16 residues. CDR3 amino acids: CASSLAGTGGGYGYTF. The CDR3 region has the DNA TGTGCCAGCAGCTTGGCCGGGACAGGGGGCGGCTATGGCTACACCTTC.

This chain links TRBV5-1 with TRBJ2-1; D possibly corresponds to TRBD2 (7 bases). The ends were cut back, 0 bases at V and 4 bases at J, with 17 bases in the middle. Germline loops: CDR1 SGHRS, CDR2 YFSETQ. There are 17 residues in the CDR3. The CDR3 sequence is CASSLEQGGLPYNEQFF. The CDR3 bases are TGCGCCAGCAGCTTGGAACAGGGAGGGTTACCTTACAATGAGCAGTTCTTC.

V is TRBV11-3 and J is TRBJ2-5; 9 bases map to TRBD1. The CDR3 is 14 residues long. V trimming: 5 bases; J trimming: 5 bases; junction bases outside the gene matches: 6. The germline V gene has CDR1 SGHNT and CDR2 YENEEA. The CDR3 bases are TGTGCCAGCAGCATACAGGGGGCGACGGAGACCCAGTACTTC. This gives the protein CASSIQGATETQYF.

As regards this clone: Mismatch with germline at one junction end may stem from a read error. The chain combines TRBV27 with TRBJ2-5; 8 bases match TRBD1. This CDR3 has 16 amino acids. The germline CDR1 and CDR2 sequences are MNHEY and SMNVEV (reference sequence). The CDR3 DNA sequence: TGTGCCAGCAGACCCCTGGACAGGGCACTTCAAGAGACCCAATACTTC. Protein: CASRPLDRALQETQYF.

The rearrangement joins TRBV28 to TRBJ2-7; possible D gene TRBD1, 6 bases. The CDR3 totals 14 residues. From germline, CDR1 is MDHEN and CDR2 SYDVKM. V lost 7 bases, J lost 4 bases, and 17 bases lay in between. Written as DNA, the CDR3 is TGTGCCAGCACCCCACAGGGAACCGTGTACGAGCAGTACTTC. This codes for CASTPQGTVYEQYF.

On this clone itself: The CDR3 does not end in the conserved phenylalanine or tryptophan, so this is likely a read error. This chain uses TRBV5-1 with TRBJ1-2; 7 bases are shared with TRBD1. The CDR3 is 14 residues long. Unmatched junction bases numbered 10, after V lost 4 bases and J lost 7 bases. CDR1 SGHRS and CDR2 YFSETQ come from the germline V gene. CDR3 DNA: TGCGCCAGCAGCGCGGACAGGCCAGCGCCTGGCTACACCTCC. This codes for CASSADRPAPGYTS.

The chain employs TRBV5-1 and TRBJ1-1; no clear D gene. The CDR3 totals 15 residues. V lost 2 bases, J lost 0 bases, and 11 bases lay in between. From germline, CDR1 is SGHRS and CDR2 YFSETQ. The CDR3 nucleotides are TGCGCCAGCAGCTTCTCGGAGTTTATGAACACTGAAGCTTTCTTT. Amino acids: CASSFSEFMNTEAFF.

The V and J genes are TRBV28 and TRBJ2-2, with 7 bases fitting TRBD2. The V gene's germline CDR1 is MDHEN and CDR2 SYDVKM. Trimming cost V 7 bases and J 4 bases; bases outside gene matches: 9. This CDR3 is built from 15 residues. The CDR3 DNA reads TGTGCCAGCAAGGAAGGGAGGGCCGGCACCGGGGAGCTGTTTTTT. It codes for CASKEGRAGTGELFF.

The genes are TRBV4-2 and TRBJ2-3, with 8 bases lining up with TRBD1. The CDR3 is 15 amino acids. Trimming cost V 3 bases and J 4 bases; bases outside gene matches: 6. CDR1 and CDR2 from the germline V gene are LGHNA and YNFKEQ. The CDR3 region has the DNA TGTGCCAGCAGCCAGAGTCAGGGGGCTTCAGATACGCAGTATTTT. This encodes CASSQSQGASDTQYF.

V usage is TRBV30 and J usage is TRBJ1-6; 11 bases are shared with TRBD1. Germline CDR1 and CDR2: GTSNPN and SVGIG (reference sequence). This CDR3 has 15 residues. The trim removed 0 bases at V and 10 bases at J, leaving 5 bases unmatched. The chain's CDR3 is CAWSVGQGARSPLHF. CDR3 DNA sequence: TGTGCCTGGAGTGTAGGACAGGGGGCAAGATCACCCCTCCACTTT.

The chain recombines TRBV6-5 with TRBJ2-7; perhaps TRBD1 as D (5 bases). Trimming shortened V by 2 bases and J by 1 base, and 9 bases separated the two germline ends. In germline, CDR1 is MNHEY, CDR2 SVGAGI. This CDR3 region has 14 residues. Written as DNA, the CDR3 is TGTGCCAGCAGTTACGGGTACAGGTCCTACGAGCAGTACTTC. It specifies CASSYGYRSYEQYF.

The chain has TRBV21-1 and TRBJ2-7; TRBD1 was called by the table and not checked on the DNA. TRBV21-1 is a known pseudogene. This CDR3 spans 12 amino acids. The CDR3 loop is CASKPQTYEQYF. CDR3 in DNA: TGTGCCAGCAAACCACAGACCTACGAGCAGTACTTC.

CDR3 bases: TGCGCCAGCAGCCAAGATGAACAGGGGGACGAGCAGTACTTC. Protein sequence: CASSQDEQGDEQYF. The chain uses TRBV4-1 and TRBJ2-7; 8 bases align to TRBD1. Trimming took 0 bases from V and 5 from J; bases not matched to a gene: 3. The CDR3 contains 14 residues. Germline-derived CDR1 and CDR2 are MGHRA and YSYEKL.

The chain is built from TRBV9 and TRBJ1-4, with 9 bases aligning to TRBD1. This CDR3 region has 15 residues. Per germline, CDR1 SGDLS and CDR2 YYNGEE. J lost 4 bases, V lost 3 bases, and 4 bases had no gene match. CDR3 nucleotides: TGTGCCAGCAGCGAGAGACAGGGGGTTAATGAAAAACTGTTTTTT. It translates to CASSERQGVNEKLFF.

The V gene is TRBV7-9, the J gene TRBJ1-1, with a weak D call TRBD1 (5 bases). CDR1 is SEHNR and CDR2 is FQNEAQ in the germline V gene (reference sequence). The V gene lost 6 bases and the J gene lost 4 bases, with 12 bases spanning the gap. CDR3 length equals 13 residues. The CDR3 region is CASSRGGGTEAFF. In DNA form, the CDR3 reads TGTGCCAGCAGTCGTGGGGGAGGCACTGAAGCTTTCTTT.

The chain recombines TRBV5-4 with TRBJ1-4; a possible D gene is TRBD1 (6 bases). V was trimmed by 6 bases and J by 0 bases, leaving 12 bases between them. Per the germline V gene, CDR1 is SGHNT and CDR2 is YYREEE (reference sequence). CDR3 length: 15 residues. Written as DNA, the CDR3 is TGTGCCAGCAAAGGGGGACCCACAACTAATGAAAAACTGTTTTTT. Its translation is CASKGGPTTNEKLFF. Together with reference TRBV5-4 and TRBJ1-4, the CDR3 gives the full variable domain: ETGVTQSPTHLIKTRGQQVTLRCSSQSGHNTVSWYQQALGQGPQFIFQYYREEENGRGNFPPRFSGLQFPNYSSELNVNALELDDSALYLCASKGGPTTNEKLFFGSGTQLSVL.

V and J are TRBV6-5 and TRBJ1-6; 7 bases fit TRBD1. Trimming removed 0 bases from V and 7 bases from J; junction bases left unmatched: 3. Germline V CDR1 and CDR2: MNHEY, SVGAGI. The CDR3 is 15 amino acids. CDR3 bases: TGTGCCAGCAGTTACTCCGGGACAGCGAATTCACCCCTCCACTTT. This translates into CASSYSGTANSPLHF.

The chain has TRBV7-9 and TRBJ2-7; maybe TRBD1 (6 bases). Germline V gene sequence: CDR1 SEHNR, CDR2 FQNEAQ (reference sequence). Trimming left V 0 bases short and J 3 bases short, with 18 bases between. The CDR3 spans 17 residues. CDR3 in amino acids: CASSLAGHKSPYYEQYF. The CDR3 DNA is TGTGCCAGCAGCTTAGCGGGACACAAAAGCCCCTACTACGAGCAGTACTTC.

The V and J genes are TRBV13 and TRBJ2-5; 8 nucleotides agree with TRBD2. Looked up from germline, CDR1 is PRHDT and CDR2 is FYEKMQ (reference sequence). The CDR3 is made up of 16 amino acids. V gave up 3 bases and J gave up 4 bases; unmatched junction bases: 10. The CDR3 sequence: CASSFRLAGGGETQYF. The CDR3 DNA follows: TGTGCCAGCAGCTTCCGGCTAGCGGGTGGAGGAGAGACCCAGTACTTC.

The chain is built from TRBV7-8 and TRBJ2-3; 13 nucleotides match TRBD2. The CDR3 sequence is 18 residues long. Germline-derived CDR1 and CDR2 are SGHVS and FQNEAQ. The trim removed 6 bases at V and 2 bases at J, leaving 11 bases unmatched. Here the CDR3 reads CASRKRRGLAGSTDTQYF. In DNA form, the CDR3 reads TGTGCCAGCAGAAAAAGGAGGGGACTAGCGGGATCCACAGATACGCAGTATTTT.

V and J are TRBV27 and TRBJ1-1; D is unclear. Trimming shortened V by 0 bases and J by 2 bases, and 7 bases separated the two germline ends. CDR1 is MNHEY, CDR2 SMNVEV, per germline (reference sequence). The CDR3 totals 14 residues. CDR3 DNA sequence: TGTGCCAGCAGTTTATCCAGGATCAACACTGAAGCTTTCTTT. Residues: CASSLSRINTEAFF.

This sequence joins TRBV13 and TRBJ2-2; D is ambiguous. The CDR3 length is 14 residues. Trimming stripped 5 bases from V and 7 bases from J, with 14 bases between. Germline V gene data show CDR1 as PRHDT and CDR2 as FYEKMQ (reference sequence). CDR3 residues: CASSLVTGDGELFF. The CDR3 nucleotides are TGTGCCAGCAGCCTCGTAACTGGAGACGGGGAGCTGTTTTTT.

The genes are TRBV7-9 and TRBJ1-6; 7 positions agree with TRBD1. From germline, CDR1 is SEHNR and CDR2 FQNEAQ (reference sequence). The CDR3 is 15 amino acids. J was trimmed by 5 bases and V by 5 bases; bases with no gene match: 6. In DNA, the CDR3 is TGTGCCAGCAGCATAGACAGGGATCATAATTCACCCCTCCACTTT. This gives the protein CASSIDRDHNSPLHF.

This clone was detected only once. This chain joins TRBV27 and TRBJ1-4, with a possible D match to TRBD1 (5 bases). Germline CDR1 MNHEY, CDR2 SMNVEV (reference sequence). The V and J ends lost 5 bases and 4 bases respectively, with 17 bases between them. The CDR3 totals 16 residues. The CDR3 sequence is CASSHSTGAVNEKLFF. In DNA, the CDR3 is TGTGCCAGCAGTCACTCTACAGGTGCTGTTAATGAAAAACTGTTTTTT.